These 29 T cell receptor beta chains share one sample of origin, sequenced in a study of T cell repertoires in ileal Crohn's disease. Some clones are missing from TCRdb's copy, which holds only in-frame ones; the method was immunoSEQ multiplex PCR. This repertoire shows some 9,200 clones, roughly 78% found once; its top ten account for around 20%. Time point noted: neoterminal ileum biopsy at postoperative endoscopy, about 6 months after surgery. Sequencing was performed on ileal tissue. The receptor source for this set is an adult with Crohn's disease.

The chain combines TRBV21-1 with TRBJ2-2; TRBD1, as called in the table, went unchecked against the DNA. TRBV21-1 is a recognized pseudogene. This CDR3 has 17 residues. CDR3 amino acids: CASSKVRDNLNTGELFF. CDR3 nucleotide sequence: TGTGCCAGCAGCAAAGTACGGGACAATTTGAACACCGGGGAGCTGTTTTTT.

This rearrangement joins TRBV6-5 to TRBJ1-2; TRBD1 might be the D (5 bases). The V and J ends lost 2 bases and 0 bases respectively, with 10 bases between them. Looked up from germline, CDR1 is MNHEY and CDR2 is SVGAGI. The CDR3 contains 15 residues. CDR3 amino acids: CASSYGGFTNYGYTF. CDR3 DNA sequence: TGTGCCAGCAGTTACGGGGGGTTCACTAACTATGGCTACACCTTC.

The table lists this clone with a few counts. The rearrangement joins TRBV19 to TRBJ2-7; D is unresolved. This CDR3 has 14 amino acids. Germline loops: CDR1 LNHDA, CDR2 SQIVND (reference sequence). Deletions cut 7 bases from V and 3 bases from J, with 16 bases between. Here the CDR3 reads CASTAGQMIYEQYF. CDR3 DNA: TGTGCCAGTACTGCTGGGCAGATGATCTACGAGCAGTACTTC.

In its sample, this clone was seen once. The chain carries TRBV5-4 and TRBJ2-5; TRBD2 aligns across 13 bases. This CDR3 has 16 amino acids. CDR1 is SGHNT, CDR2 YYREEE, per germline (reference sequence). After removal of 4 bases from V and 6 bases from J, the junction contained 9 bases not matched to a gene. In DNA form, the CDR3 reads TGTGCCAGCAGCCCTACTAGCGGGGGGGCCGCGAAGACCCAGTACTTC. Translated: CASSPTSGGAAKTQYF.

V usage is TRBV6-6 and J usage is TRBJ2-7; D is possibly TRBD2 (6 bases). The CDR3 loop spans 15 amino acids. Germline V gives CDR1 MNHNY, CDR2 SVGAGI (reference sequence). The V end lost 2 bases, the J end lost 4 bases, and 15 bases lay between the germline ends. The CDR3 is CASSYNRESVYEQYF. DNA of the CDR3: TGTGCCAGCAGTTACAACCGGGAGTCTGTTTACGAGCAGTACTTC.

J is TRBJ1-2 and V is TRBV6-1, with D perhaps matching TRBD1 (6 bases). The CDR3 extends over 14 amino acids. Germline V gene data show CDR1 as MNHNS and CDR2 as SASEGT. V was trimmed by 1 base and J by 8 bases, leaving 14 bases between them. The CDR3 region is CASSEVSGARGYTF. CDR3 in DNA: TGTGCCAGCAGTGAAGTCTCAGGGGCGAGGGGCTACACCTTC.

The chain carries TRBV28 and TRBJ2-2; D gene uncertain. Germline V gives CDR1 MDHEN, CDR2 SYDVKM. V was trimmed by 6 bases and J by 5 bases, leaving 13 bases between them. This CDR3 region has 14 residues. The CDR3 here is CASSFYFETGELFF. CDR3 in DNA: TGTGCCAGCAGCTTCTATTTCGAGACCGGGGAGCTGTTTTTT.

The chain uses TRBV27 and TRBJ1-1; 7 nucleotides line up with TRBD1. The V segment lost 5 bases and the J segment 5 bases; nucleotides outside the gene matches: 8. The CDR3 has 14 amino acids. CDR1 and CDR2 (germline): MNHEY, SMNVEV (reference sequence). The chain's CDR3 is CASSRQGGWTEAFF. The CDR3 region has the DNA TGTGCCAGCAGTCGCCAGGGGGGATGGACTGAAGCTTTCTTT.

Comment on this clone: Compared with germline, one end of the junction differs, possibly owing to a read error. The chain is built from TRBV7-9 and TRBJ2-5; 10 bases match TRBD2. The length of the CDR3 is 13 residues. Germline loops: CDR1 SEHNR, CDR2 FQNEAQ (reference sequence). The CDR3: CASSLAGAPGQYF. For the CDR3, the DNA is TGTGCCAGCAGCCTAGCGGGGGCCCCAGGCCAGTACTTC.

This chain's CDR3 is CSVRFRGGYETQYF. CDR3 nucleotides: TGCAGCGTCCGATTCAGGGGTGGGTACGAGACCCAGTACTTC. This chain uses TRBV29-1 with TRBJ2-5, with D tentatively TRBD1 (6 bases). Trimming pared 6 bases from V and 5 bases from J, leaving 19 bases between. CDR3 length: 14 residues. Germline CDR1 reads SQVTM; CDR2 reads ANQGSEA.

CDR3 region: CASRRGIQETQYF. Here the CDR3 DNA reads TGTGCCAGCAGACGGGGGATCCAAGAGACCCAGTACTTC. The gene calls are TRBV7-8 and TRBJ2-5; the D gene is possibly TRBD2 (6 bases). CDR3 length: 13 amino acids. V shed 6 bases and J shed 1 base, with 9 bases lying between them. The germline V gene encodes CDR1 SGHVS and CDR2 FQNEAQ.

This clone was recorded a few times. The V gene is TRBV19, the J gene TRBJ2-2; 9 bases agree with TRBD1. Germline V gives CDR1 LNHDA, CDR2 SQIVND (reference sequence). The CDR3 loop spans 14 amino acids. V was pared by 6 bases and J by 2 bases, with 1 base of the junction left unmatched. CDR3 sequence (DNA): TGTGCCAGTAGGACAGGGGGAAACACCGGGGAGCTGTTTTTT. This translates into CASRTGGNTGELFF. Looking up the rest from reference TRBV19 and TRBJ2-2 gives the full variable domain: DGGITQSPKYLFRKEGQNVTLSCEQNLNHDAMYWYRQDPGQGLRLIYYSQIVNDFQKGDIAEGYSVSREKKESFPLTVTSAQKNPTAFYLCASRTGGNTGELFFGEGSRLTVL.

V usage is TRBV29-1 and J usage is TRBJ2-7; TRBD1 matches 7 bases. V dropped 6 bases and J dropped 3; count of bases not matched to a gene: 8. The length of the CDR3 is 13 residues. Germline V CDR1 and CDR2: SQVTM, ANQGSEA. CDR3 residues: CSVKGQALYEQYF. The CDR3 bases are TGCAGCGTAAAAGGACAGGCCCTCTACGAGCAGTACTTC.

CDR3 DNA sequence: TGTGCCAGCAGACCATACAGGGGTGTAGGGACTGAAGCTTTCTTT. Protein sequence: CASRPYRGVGTEAFF. V is TRBV6-1 and J is TRBJ1-1; TRBD1 matches at 7 bases. Trimming removed 6 bases from V and 5 bases from J; junction bases left unmatched: 12. Germline-derived CDR1 and CDR2 are MNHNS and SASEGT. This CDR3 is 15 amino acids long.

The chain has TRBV11-1 and TRBJ2-1; 9 bases are shared with TRBD2. V trimming: 5 bases; J trimming: 8 bases; junction bases outside the gene matches: 10. There are 15 residues in the CDR3. Germline V CDR1 and CDR2: SGHAT, FQDESV (reference sequence). In DNA form, the CDR3 reads TGTGCCAGCAGCGTTAGCGGGAGAAGTAACCATGAGCAGTTCTTC. Protein product: CASSVSGRSNHEQFF.

Regarding this clone: Other DNA sequences from this sample encode an identical CDR3 as well. CDR3 coding DNA: TGTGCCAGCAGCCATGGGACCAGCGGGGCCCCCACAGATACGCAGTATTTT. This codes for CASSHGTSGAPTDTQYF. V usage is TRBV4-2 and J usage is TRBJ2-3; 7 bases are shared with TRBD2. The germline V gene encodes CDR1 LGHNA and CDR2 YNFKEQ. V shed 3 bases and J 2 bases; nucleotides not matched to a gene: 11. This CDR3 is 17 amino acids long.

For this clone: At one boundary the junction diverges from the germline segment, which might be a read error. Within the sample, other DNA sequences also encode this same CDR3. This chain links TRBV6-1 with TRBJ2-7, with TRBD1 identical over 8 bases. The CDR3 is made up of 15 amino acids. The V gene's germline CDR1 is MNHNS and CDR2 SASEGT. The CDR3 sequence is CASRELTGGASEQYF. The CDR3 nucleotides are TGCGCCAGCAGGGAACTTACAGGGGGTGCAAGCGAGCAGTACTTC.

The chain is built from TRBV11-1 and TRBJ2-2, with 10 bases that match TRBD1. The CDR3 loop spans 16 amino acids. Looked up from germline, CDR1 is SGHAT and CDR2 is FQDESV (reference sequence). With V trimmed by 5 bases and J by 4 bases, 7 bases remained unmatched. The CDR3 sequence is CASSNPDRGTTGELFF. CDR3 nucleotide sequence: TGTGCCAGCAGCAATCCGGACAGGGGGACCACCGGGGAGCTGTTTTTT.

The J gene is TRBJ2-2, the V gene TRBV29-1; D is possibly TRBD2 (6 bases). Trimming shortened V by 6 bases and J by 6 bases, and 26 bases separated the two germline ends. The CDR3 loop spans 17 amino acids. CDR1 and CDR2 from the germline V gene are SQVTM and ANQGSEA. In DNA form, the CDR3 reads TGCAGCGTCCTTGAGGGGTGGGGCGGGAAGTGGTCCGGGGAGCTGTTTTTT. This encodes CSVLEGWGGKWSGELFF.

The chain has TRBV14 and TRBJ2-2; no firm D call. The CDR3 length is 14 residues. The V gene lost 4 bases and the J gene lost 5 bases, with 11 bases spanning the gap. The germline gives CDR1 SGHDN, CDR2 FVKESK. CDR3 DNA sequence: TGTGCCAGCAGCCTGCGTTCTCTTACCGGGGAGCTGTTTTTT. Amino acid sequence: CASSLRSLTGELFF.

For this clone: Additional DNA sequences in this sample encode the identical CDR3. The chain couples TRBV19 to TRBJ1-4; D is unresolved. Trimming stripped 3 bases from V and 0 bases from J, with 8 bases between. The CDR3 has 15 residues. The germline V gene has CDR1 LNHDA and CDR2 SQIVND (reference sequence). CDR3 in amino acids: CASSMGVATNEKLFF. The CDR3 DNA follows: TGTGCCAGTAGTATGGGAGTTGCAACTAATGAAAAACTGTTTTTT.

The chain recombines TRBV18 with TRBJ1-1; no clear D gene. The length of the CDR3 is 13 residues. Germline loops: CDR1 KGHSH, CDR2 LQKENI. The V gene lost 6 bases and the J gene lost 9 bases, with 17 bases spanning the gap. The CDR3 DNA is TGTGCCAGCTCGCTGGGCAGGAACCAAAAAGCTTTCTTT. Translating gives CASSLGRNQKAFF.

By sample share, this clone is medium-sized (0.01 to 0.1%). This chain connects TRBV19 to TRBJ2-2, with D hard to call. Trimming pared 5 bases from V and 1 base from J, leaving 5 bases between. Germline V gene lookup returns CDR1 LNHDA and CDR2 SQIVND (reference sequence). The CDR3 sequence is 13 residues long. Here the CDR3 DNA reads TGTGCCAGTAGTCTCGGGAACACCGGGGAGCTGTTTTTT. It is translated as CASSLGNTGELFF.

The J gene is TRBJ2-1, the V gene TRBV30; D is perhaps TRBD1 (7 bases). V dropped 6 bases and J dropped 5 bases, with 17 bases sitting between them. The germline gives CDR1 GTSNPN, CDR2 SVGIG (reference sequence). The length of the CDR3 is 14 residues. CDR3 residues: CACSLTGRNNEQFF. CDR3 nucleotide sequence: TGTGCCTGCTCTTTGACAGGGAGGAACAATGAGCAGTTCTTC.

This chain links TRBV30 with TRBJ1-3; tentatively, D is TRBD1 (5 bases). V was trimmed by 1 base and J by 0 bases, leaving 13 bases between them. The CDR3 spans 16 residues. CDR1 is GTSNPN, CDR2 SVGIG, per germline (reference sequence). This CDR3 reads CAWSAGLLSSGNTIYF. The CDR3 DNA reads TGTGCCTGGAGTGCGGGACTCCTCTCCTCTGGAAACACCATATATTTT.

The V call is TRBV7-2, the J call TRBJ2-3; weak D call: TRBD2 (6 bases). Germline V gene lookup returns CDR1 SGHTA and CDR2 FQGNSA. V was shortened by 5 bases and J by 1 base, with 10 bases between the two germline ends. The CDR3 spans 14 residues. The CDR3: CASSRRAGTDTQYF. The CDR3 nucleotides read TGTGCCAGCAGCCGGAGGGCCGGCACAGATACGCAGTATTTT.

This clone was observed a handful of times. The chain couples TRBV5-1 to TRBJ2-7; 11 nucleotides align to TRBD2. V was clipped by 6 bases and J by 1 base; unmatched bases: 6. Germline V gives CDR1 SGHRS, CDR2 YFSETQ. The CDR3 contains 15 residues. The CDR3 spells CASTLGTSGSYEQYF. The CDR3 DNA reads TGCGCCAGCACCCTAGGGACTAGCGGATCCTACGAGCAGTACTTC.

The V call is TRBV11-2, the J call TRBJ2-1; a weak D match, TRBD2 (5 bases). V was shortened by 0 bases and J by 5 bases, with 11 bases between the two germline ends. Germline V gene data show CDR1 as SGHAT and CDR2 as FQNNGV. The CDR3 is made up of 15 amino acids. CDR3 nucleotides: TGTGCCAGCAGCTTAGAGAGGGCAATCCACAATGAGCAGTTCTTC. The encoded protein is CASSLERAIHNEQFF.

The genes are TRBV10-3 and TRBJ2-5; a weak D match, TRBD1 (6 bases). The J call is uncertain, as TRBJ2-7 better fits the DNA end. Germline values: CDR1 ENHRY, CDR2 SYGVKD. The CDR3 consists of 13 residues. The CDR3 here is CAISEMAGAEQYF. The CDR3, as DNA: TGTGCCATCAGTGAAATGGCAGGGGCCGAGCAGTACTTC.